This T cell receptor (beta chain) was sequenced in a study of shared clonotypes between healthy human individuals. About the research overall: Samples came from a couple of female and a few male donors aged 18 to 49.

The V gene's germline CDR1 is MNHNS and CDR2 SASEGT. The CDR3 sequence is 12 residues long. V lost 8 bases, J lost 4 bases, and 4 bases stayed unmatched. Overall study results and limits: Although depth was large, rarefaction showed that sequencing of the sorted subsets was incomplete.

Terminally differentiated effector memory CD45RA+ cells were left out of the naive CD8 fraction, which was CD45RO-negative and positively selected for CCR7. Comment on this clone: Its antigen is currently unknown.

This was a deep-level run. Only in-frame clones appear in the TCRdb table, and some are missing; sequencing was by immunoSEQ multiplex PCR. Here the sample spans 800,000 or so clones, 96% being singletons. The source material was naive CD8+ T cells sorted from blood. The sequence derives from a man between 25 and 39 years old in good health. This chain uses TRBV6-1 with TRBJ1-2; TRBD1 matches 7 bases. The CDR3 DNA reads TGTGCCAGCGGGACAGTTACCTATGGCTACACCTTC. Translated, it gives CASGTVTYGYTF.